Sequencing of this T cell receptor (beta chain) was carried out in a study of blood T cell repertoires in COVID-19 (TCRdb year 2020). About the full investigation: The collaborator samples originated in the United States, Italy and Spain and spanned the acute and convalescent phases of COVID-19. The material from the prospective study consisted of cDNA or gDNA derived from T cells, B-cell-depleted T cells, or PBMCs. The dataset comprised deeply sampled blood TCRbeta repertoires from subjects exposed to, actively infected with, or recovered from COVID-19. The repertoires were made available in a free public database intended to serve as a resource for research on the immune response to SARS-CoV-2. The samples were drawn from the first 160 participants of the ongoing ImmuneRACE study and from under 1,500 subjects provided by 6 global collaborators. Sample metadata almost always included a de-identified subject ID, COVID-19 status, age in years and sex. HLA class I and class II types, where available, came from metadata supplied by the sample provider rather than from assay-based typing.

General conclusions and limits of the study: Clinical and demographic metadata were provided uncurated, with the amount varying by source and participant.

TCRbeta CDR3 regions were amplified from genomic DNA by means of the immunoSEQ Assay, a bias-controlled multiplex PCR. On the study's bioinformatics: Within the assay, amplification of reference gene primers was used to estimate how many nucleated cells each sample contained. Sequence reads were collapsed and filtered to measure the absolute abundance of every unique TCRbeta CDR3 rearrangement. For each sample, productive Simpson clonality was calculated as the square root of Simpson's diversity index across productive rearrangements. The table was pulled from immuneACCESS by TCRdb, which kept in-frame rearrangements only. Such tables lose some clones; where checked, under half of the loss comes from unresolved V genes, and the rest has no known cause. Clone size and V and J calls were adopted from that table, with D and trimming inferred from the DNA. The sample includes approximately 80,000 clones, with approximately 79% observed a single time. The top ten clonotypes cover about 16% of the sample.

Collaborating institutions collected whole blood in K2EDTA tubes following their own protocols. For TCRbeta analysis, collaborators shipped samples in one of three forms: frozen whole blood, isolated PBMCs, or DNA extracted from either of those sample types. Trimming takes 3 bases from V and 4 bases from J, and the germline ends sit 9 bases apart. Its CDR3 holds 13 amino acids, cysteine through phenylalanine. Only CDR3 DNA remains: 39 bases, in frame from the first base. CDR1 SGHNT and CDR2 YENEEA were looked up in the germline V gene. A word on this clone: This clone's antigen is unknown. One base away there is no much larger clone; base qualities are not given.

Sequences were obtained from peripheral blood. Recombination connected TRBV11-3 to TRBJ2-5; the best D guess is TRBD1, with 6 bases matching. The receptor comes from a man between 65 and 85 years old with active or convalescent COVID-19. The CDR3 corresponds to CASSFPGVETQYF. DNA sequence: TGTGCCAGCAGCTTCCCAGGGGTAGAGACCCAGTACTTC.